This is a list of T cell receptor beta chains from one sample in a study of cytomegalovirus exposure and HLA in healthy donors. The table came from immunoSEQ multiplex PCR; TCRdb's copy has only in-frame clones and leaves some out. The repertoire holds about 140,000 clones, with about 80% as singletons. Sample: PBMCs. The receptors here all came from a woman aged 60-70 years in good health and CMV-seropositive. Both conserved end residues are part of each CDR3. The D gene is left open where the match is weak. The size field is filled for only some rows; it gives once, few, many or a size class.

>TRBV30|TRBD2|TRBJ2-3|NA
CACASGSTDTQYF
TGTGCCTGTGCTAGCGGGAGTACAGATACGCAGTATTTT
>TRBV4-3|NA|TRBJ1-5|NA
CASSQAVPSNQPQHF
TGCGCCAGCAGCCAAGCGGTCCCGAGCAATCAGCCCCAGCATTTT
>TRBV7-2|NA|TRBJ2-2|NA
CASSLVPGSGELFF
TGTGCCAGCAGCTTAGTTCCGGGATCCGGGGAGCTGTTTTTT
>TRBV19|TRBD2|TRBJ2-1|NA
CASSTGLAGGGYEQFF
TGTGCCAGTAGTACGGGACTAGCGGGAGGGGGCTATGAGCAGTTCTTC
>TRBV5-1|TRBD2|TRBJ2-7|NA
CASSLRLAGEQYF
TGCGCCAGCAGCTTGAGGCTAGCGGGGGAGCAGTACTTC
>TRBV4-3|TRBD2|TRBJ2-7|NA
CASSQEGGYEQYF
TGCGCCAGCAGCCAAGAGGGAGGGTACGAGCAGTACTTC
>TRBV28|NA|TRBJ2-6|NA
CASSLWFSELSSGANVLTF
TGTGCCAGCAGTTTATGGTTTTCGGAGTTGAGCTCTGGGGCCAACGTCCTGACTTTC
>TRBV6-5|NA|TRBJ2-7|NA
CASMSQARLVYF
TGTGCCAGCATGAGTCAGGCGCGATTAGTTTACTTC
>TRBV4-2|TRBD2|TRBJ2-1|NA
CASSQDRSGRNEQFF
TGTGCCAGCAGCCAAGATCGAAGCGGGAGGAATGAGCAGTTCTTC
>TRBV30|NA|TRBJ1-2|NA
CAWSLAGLGNYGYTF
TGTGCCTGGAGCTTAGCGGGCCTTGGAAACTATGGCTACACCTTC
>TRBV7-2|NA|TRBJ2-6|few
CASSLQSGANVLTF
TGTGCCAGCAGCTTACAGTCTGGGGCCAACGTCCTGACTTTC
>TRBV11-2|NA|TRBJ1-1|NA
CASTPDIMNTEAFF
TGTGCCAGCACCCCGGACATTATGAACACTGAAGCTTTCTTT
>TRBV5-1|NA|TRBJ2-3|NA
CASSLDGPAGYTQYF
TGCGCCAGCAGCTTGGACGGACCGGCGGGTTATACGCAGTATTTT
>TRBV7-3|NA|TRBJ2-3|NA
CASQEQHPYGTQYF
TGTGCCAGCCAAGAACAGCACCCGTATGGTACGCAGTATTTT
>TRBV18|TRBD1|TRBJ1-2|once
CASSPGQGPNYGYTF
TGTGCCAGCTCACCTGGACAGGGACCGAACTATGGCTACACCTTC
>TRBV28|TRBD1|TRBJ1-4|few
CASTPGQGWTNEKLFF
TGTGCCAGCACCCCGGGACAGGGTTGGACTAATGAAAAACTGTTTTTT
>TRBV5-8|NA|TRBJ2-7|NA
CASSSLSSYEQYF
TGTGCCAGCAGTTCTCTGAGCTCCTACGAGCAGTACTTC
>TRBV27|NA|TRBJ2-3|once
CASRTSRGDTQYF
TGTGCCAGCAGGACTTCACGGGGAGATACGCAGTATTTT
>TRBV28|TRBD1|TRBJ1-4|few
CASSSGQGSRKLFF
TGTGCCAGCAGCTCCGGACAGGGGAGTAGAAAACTGTTTTTT
>TRBV7-2|NA|TRBJ1-4|NA
CASIIKLFF
TGTGCCAGCATCATAAAACTGTTTTTT
>TRBV18|TRBD1|TRBJ1-2|once
CASSPQGGAGYTF
TGTGCCAGCTCACCTCAAGGGGGCGCTGGCTACACCTTC
>TRBV7-9|NA|TRBJ1-5|NA
CASSLDGSNQPQHF
TGTGCCAGCAGCTTAGACGGTAGCAATCAGCCCCAGCATTTT
>TRBV28|TRBD2|TRBJ2-3|NA
CASTGTSGFKGTDTQYF
TGTGCCAGCACTGGGACTAGCGGGTTTAAAGGCACAGATACGCAGTATTTT
>TRBV20-1|NA|TRBJ2-3|NA
CSALNTDTQYF
TGCAGTGCACTGAACACAGATACGCAGTATTTT
>TRBV28|TRBD2|TRBJ2-1|NA
CASSFRLAGYNEQFF
TGTGCCAGCAGTTTCAGACTAGCGGGATACAATGAGCAGTTCTTC
>TRBV28|NA|TRBJ2-6|NA
CASTSGESGANVLTF
TGTGCCAGCACCTCCGGGGAATCTGGGGCCAACGTCCTGACTTTC
>TRBV6-5|TRBD1|TRBJ1-3|NA
CASSHRGIGNTIYF
TGTGCCAGCAGTCACAGGGGGATTGGAAACACCATATATTTT
>TRBV28|TRBD1|TRBJ1-1|NA
CASSLPTGGRTEAFF
TGTGCCAGCAGTTTACCGACAGGGGGCCGGACTGAAGCTTTCTTT
>TRBV5-1|TRBD1|TRBJ2-7|NA
CASSSGQGLGYYEQYF
TGCGCCAGCAGCTCAGGACAGGGATTGGGTTACTACGAGCAGTACTTC
>TRBV12-5|TRBD1|TRBJ1-3|NA
CASGLVRQGARGNTIYF
TGTGCTAGTGGTTTGGTACGGCAGGGGGCGCGGGGAAACACCATATATTTT
>TRBV6-5|NA|TRBJ2-1|NA
CASRPLVYNEQFF
TGTGCCAGCAGACCCCTAGTATACAATGAGCAGTTCTTC
>TRBV28|TRBD1|TRBJ2-7|NA
CASSSLMTGVEQYF
TGTGCCAGCAGCTCGCTGATGACAGGGGTCGAGCAGTACTTC
>TRBV4-3|NA|TRBJ2-3|once
CASSQDLMGAGTQYF
TGCGCCAGCAGCCAAGATTTGATGGGGGCGGGCACGCAGTATTTT